The source of this TCR beta chain is a study of cytomegalovirus exposure and HLA in healthy donors. Study information: The Caucasian-associated ancestry cluster held over 80% of around 380 genotyped donors.

The PCR employed 60 Vbeta primers together with 13 Jbeta primers. Only in-frame clones appear in the TCRdb table, and some are missing; sequencing was by immunoSEQ multiplex PCR. The sample comprises 150,000 to 200,000 clones, almost 80% of which are singletons, and roughly 5.8% rests with the top ten. The ends were cut back, 0 bases at V and 5 bases at J, with 19 bases in the middle. The length of the CDR3 is 17 residues. This rearrangement joins TRBV23-1 to TRBJ2-5; a weak D match, TRBD1 (6 bases). TRBV23-1 carries the ORF label, with uncertain function. The TCR originated in a man aged 35 to 55 in good health and CMV-seropositive. Sequences were obtained from PBMCs. This CDR3 is CASSQSGSTGTMETQYF. Here the CDR3 DNA reads TGCGCCAGCAGTCAATCCGGAAGTACAGGGACGATGGAGACCCAGTACTTC.